The 20 T cell receptor beta chains below all came from one sample that was sequenced in a study of blood T cell repertoires in COVID-19. Profiling relied on immunoSEQ multiplex PCR, and the TCRdb table lists in-frame clones only, not all of them. The sample gives more than 110,000 clones, 85% of which show up once; under 3% is in the top ten. The specimen was peripheral blood. These receptors came from a man aged 50 to 60 with acute or convalescent COVID-19.

The chain employs TRBV21-1 and TRBJ1-1; TRBD1 is the table's D call and was not checked against the DNA. TRBV21-1 is labeled a pseudogene. The CDR3 length is 15 residues. The CDR3 DNA sequence: TGTGCCAGCAGCAAAAAAGACAGGAGGAACACTGAAGCTTTCTTT. Its translation: CASSKKDRRNTEAFF.

This sequence joins TRBV27 and TRBJ1-1, with 7 positions matching TRBD1. CDR1 MNHEY and CDR2 SMNVEV come from the germline V gene (reference sequence). V shed 6 bases and J 0 bases; nucleotides not matched to a gene: 4. This CDR3 contains 14 residues. The CDR3 is CASSDGQVNTEAFF. The DNA of the CDR3 is TGTGCCAGCAGCGATGGACAGGTGAACACTGAAGCTTTCTTT.

CDR3 in amino acids: CASSLEGRNSPLHF. In DNA, the CDR3 is TGCGCCAGCAGCTTGGAGGGGCGAAATTCACCCCTCCACTTT. The chain employs TRBV5-1 and TRBJ1-6, with D perhaps matching TRBD1 (5 bases). This CDR3 has 14 residues. V was cut by 0 bases and J by 7 bases, with 8 bases left in between. Germline-derived CDR1 and CDR2 are SGHRS and YFSETQ.

The chain's CDR3 is CASSMDRGGEKLFF. The CDR3 DNA reads TGCGCCAGCAGCATGGACAGGGGAGGTGAAAAACTGTTTTTT. The rearrangement joins TRBV5-1 to TRBJ1-4, with 9 bases identical to TRBD1. The V segment lost 4 bases and the J segment 7 bases; nucleotides outside the gene matches: 5. Germline V lookup: CDR1 SGHRS, CDR2 YFSETQ. This CDR3 is built from 14 residues.

The J gene is TRBJ1-2, the V gene TRBV11-2, with 9 nucleotides matching TRBD1. CDR1 is SGHAT and CDR2 is FQNNGV in the germline V gene. There are 14 residues in the CDR3. Losses at the gene ends were 8 bases for V and 2 bases for J; bases not matched to a gene: 6. The CDR3 region has the DNA TGTGCCAGCCGAGGACAGGGGTCCAACTATGGCTACACCTTC. It is translated as CASRGQGSNYGYTF.

This chain connects TRBV27 to TRBJ1-4, with 8 bases aligning to TRBD1. There are 16 residues in the CDR3. V trimming: 6 bases; J trimming: 6 bases; junction bases outside the gene matches: 12. The germline V gene has CDR1 MNHEY and CDR2 SMNVEV (reference sequence). For the CDR3, the DNA is TGTGCCAGCAGCCCATTAGACAGGGGCTGGGATGAAAAACTGTTTTTT. Protein sequence: CASSPLDRGWDEKLFF. Based on the CDR3 plus reference TRBV27 and TRBJ1-4, the full variable domain is EAQVTQNPRYLITVTGKKLTVTCSQNMNHEYMSWYRQDPGLGLRQIYYSMNVEVTDKGDVPEGYKVSRKEKRNFPLILESPSPNQTSLYFCASSPLDRGWDEKLFFGSGTQLSVL.

V usage is TRBV28 and J usage is TRBJ1-2; D may be TRBD1 (6 bases). The germline V gene has CDR1 MDHEN and CDR2 SYDVKM. The CDR3 runs to 15 residues. The V gene lost 2 bases and the J gene lost 6 bases, with 16 bases spanning the gap. The CDR3 sequence is CASSLRIGQSHGYTF. CDR3 DNA: TGTGCCAGCAGTTTACGTATCGGACAGTCGCATGGCTACACCTTC.

This rearrangement joins TRBV6-5 to TRBJ2-3; 9 bases agree with TRBD2. V trimming: 6 bases; J trimming: 2 bases; junction bases outside the gene matches: 6. This CDR3 has 15 residues. The germline CDR1 and CDR2 sequences are MNHEY and SVGAGI. Here the CDR3 reads CASSRRGGITDTQYF. In nucleotides, the CDR3 is TGTGCCAGCAGCAGGCGGGGGGGAATCACAGATACGCAGTATTTT.

V and J are TRBV2 and TRBJ2-1; the D is unclear. The germline V gene encodes CDR1 SNHLY and CDR2 FYNNEI. This CDR3 comprises 12 residues. V lost 3 bases, J lost 7 bases, and 7 bases lay in between. CDR3 protein: CASSDMSNEQFF. For the CDR3, the DNA is TGTGCCAGCAGTGATATGAGTAATGAGCAGTTCTTC. The full variable domain, its missing parts supplied by reference TRBV2 and TRBJ2-1, is EPEVTQTPSHQVTQMGQEVILRCVPISNHLYFYWYRQILGQKVEFLVSFYNNEISEKSEIFDDQFSVERPDGSNFTLKIRSTKLEDSAMYFCASSDMSNEQFFGPGTRLTVL.

The chain couples TRBV5-4 to TRBJ2-5; D gene ambiguous. The V gene's germline CDR1 is SGHNT and CDR2 YYREEE (reference sequence). V was trimmed by 3 bases and J by 4 bases, leaving 16 bases between them. The CDR3 is made up of 15 amino acids. CDR3 nucleotides: TGTGCCAGCAGCTCGGCCCTAGTGGCGATAGAGACCCAGTACTTC. Encoded protein: CASSSALVAIETQYF. The full variable domain, in which reference TRBV5-4 and TRBJ2-5 provide the parts outside the CDR3, is ETGVTQSPTHLIKTRGQQVTLRCSSQSGHNTVSWYQQALGQGPQFIFQYYREEENGRGNFPPRFSGLQFPNYSSELNVNALELDDSALYLCASSSALVAIETQYFGPGTRLLVL.

The CDR3 bases are TGTGCCACCAGCTCGGGACAGAACACCGGGGAGCTGTTTTTT. Protein product: CATSSGQNTGELFF. V usage is TRBV24-1 and J usage is TRBJ2-2; possible D gene TRBD1, 6 bases. The CDR3 sequence is 14 residues long. The germline V gene encodes CDR1 KGHDR and CDR2 SFDVKD. Trimming took 7 bases from V and 1 from J, leaving 9 bases between them.

The rearrangement uses TRBV9 and TRBJ2-3; TRBD2 aligns across 10 bases. Germline trimming cut 0 bases from V and 8 bases from J; bases unmatched to any gene: 12. Germline CDR1 is SGDLS and CDR2 is YYNGEE. The CDR3 length is 17 residues. CDR3 bases: TGTGCCAGCAGCGTAGCCTCCGGGACTAGCGCCTTAGGTACGCAGTATTTT. This translates into CASSVASGTSALGTQYF.

This chain joins TRBV28 and TRBJ2-4; 10 bases match TRBD1. The V segment lost 5 bases and the J segment 4 bases; nucleotides outside the gene matches: 14. The length of the CDR3 is 18 residues. Germline V gene sequence: CDR1 MDHEN, CDR2 SYDVKM. This chain's CDR3 is CASSPRTRTGGNKNIQYF. CDR3 bases: TGTGCCAGCAGTCCCCGAACCCGGACAGGGGGGAATAAAAACATTCAGTACTTC.

J is TRBJ1-5 and V is TRBV10-3; D might be TRBD1 (6 bases). CDR1 is ENHRY and CDR2 is SYGVKD in the germline V gene. V was cut by 0 bases and J by 6 bases, with 12 bases left in between. The CDR3 spans 15 residues. The chain's CDR3 is CAISESRAGVQPQHF. CDR3 DNA sequence: TGTGCCATCAGTGAGTCGCGGGCAGGGGTTCAGCCCCAGCATTTT.

This chain links TRBV28 with TRBJ2-1; 7 bases align to TRBD2. From germline, CDR1 is MDHEN and CDR2 SYDVKM. V was clipped by 11 bases and J by 10 bases; unmatched bases: 17. The CDR3 runs 14 residues. The CDR3 DNA follows: TGTGCCGTCAACGGGGCTAGCGGATTTAGCGAGCAGTTCTTC. Amino acid sequence: CAVNGASGFSEQFF.

This clone was counted once. J is TRBJ2-7 and V is TRBV5-1, with 8 nucleotides matching TRBD2. This CDR3 has 15 amino acids. V dropped 7 bases and J dropped 5; count of bases not matched to a gene: 14. The germline V gene has CDR1 SGHRS and CDR2 YFSETQ. The CDR3 here is CASYGRASGYNEQYF. The CDR3 coding sequence is TGCGCCAGCTACGGCCGCGCTAGCGGGTACAACGAGCAGTACTTC.

The chain links TRBV28 to TRBJ1-1; D unclear. The CDR3 has 15 amino acids. With 7 bases removed from V and 4 bases from J, the gap between germline ends came to 19 bases. Germline assignment: CDR1 MDHEN and CDR2 SYDVKM. The CDR3 sequence is CASIPPLGDGTEAFF. CDR3 nucleotide sequence: TGTGCCAGCATCCCCCCGTTAGGAGACGGCACTGAAGCTTTCTTT.

J is TRBJ2-3 and V is TRBV30; D ambiguous. The CDR3 is 12 residues long. The V gene's germline CDR1 is GTSNPN and CDR2 SVGIG (reference sequence). V lost 0 bases and J 4 bases, leaving 5 bases between the germline ends. As DNA, the CDR3 is TGTGCCTGGAGTGTAACGGCAGATACGCAGTATTTT. Amino acids: CAWSVTADTQYF.

This clone came up a few times. V gene TRBV7-8 combines with J gene TRBJ1-2, with 7 nucleotides matching TRBD1. The CDR3 covers 14 residues. J gave up 4 bases and V 0 bases, and 2 bases lay outside the gene matches. Germline loops: CDR1 SGHVS, CDR2 FQNEAQ. This CDR3 is CASSLAGTAYGYTF. CDR3 coding DNA: TGTGCCAGCAGCTTAGCTGGGACAGCCTATGGCTACACCTTC.

The V gene is TRBV5-1, the J gene TRBJ2-5; TRBD2 is a possible D gene (5 bases). Germline CDR1 and CDR2: SGHRS and YFSETQ. V was cut by 3 bases and J by 2 bases, with 8 bases left in between. CDR3 size: 13 residues. The CDR3 protein is CASSYLAQETQYF. CDR3 DNA: TGCGCCAGCAGCTATCTAGCACAAGAGACCCAGTACTTC.